The 3 T cell receptor beta chains given below trace back to one sample, sequenced in a study of pediatric ulcerative colitis. TCRdb keeps only in-frame clones here, not all; method: immunoSEQ multiplex PCR. The table lists about 35,000 clones, approximately 78% of them singletons, with 1.1% in the top ten. During colonoscopy, one to two rectal pinch biopsies were collected. Sequencing input: gut tissue. The receptors were sampled from a boy aged 5-17 years with mild ulcerative colitis.

The chain uses TRBV7-9 and TRBJ1-2, with unresolved D. This CDR3 region has 15 residues. Per the germline V gene, CDR1 is SEHNR and CDR2 is FQNEAQ (reference sequence). V dropped 1 base and J dropped 0 bases, with 9 bases sitting between them. CDR3 protein: CASSLGSVSNYGYTF. The CDR3 nucleotides are TGTGCCAGCAGCTTAGGGTCAGTCTCTAACTATGGCTACACCTTC.

This clone was seen just once. The chain combines TRBV30 with TRBJ1-4, with D uncertain. CDR1 and CDR2 from the germline V gene are GTSNPN and SVGIG (reference sequence). The CDR3 consists of 15 residues. Trimming cost V 0 bases and J 0 bases, with 8 bases left between them. The CDR3 protein is CAWSVPGATNEKLFF. Written as DNA, the CDR3 is TGTGCCTGGAGTGTACCCGGAGCAACTAATGAAAAACTGTTTTTT.

The chain carries TRBV7-8 and TRBJ1-5; TRBD1 aligns across 10 bases. CDR1 is SGHVS, CDR2 FQNEAQ, per germline. The CDR3 is made up of 16 amino acids. V gave up 1 base and J gave up 7 bases; unmatched junction bases: 7. Written as DNA, the CDR3 is TGTGCCAGCAGCTTAGAAGGACAGGGGGTGCGACAGCCCCAGCATTTT. It encodes CASSLEGQGVRQPQHF.